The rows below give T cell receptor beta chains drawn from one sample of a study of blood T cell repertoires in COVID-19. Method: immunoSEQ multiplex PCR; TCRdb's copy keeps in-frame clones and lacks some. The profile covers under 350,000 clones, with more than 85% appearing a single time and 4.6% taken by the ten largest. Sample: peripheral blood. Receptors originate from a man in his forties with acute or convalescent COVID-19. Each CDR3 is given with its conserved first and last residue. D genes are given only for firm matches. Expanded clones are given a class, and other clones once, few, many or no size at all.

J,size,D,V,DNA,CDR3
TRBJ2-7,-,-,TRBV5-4,TGTGCCAGCAGCTTCAGGGGCAACGAGCAGTACTTC,CASSFRGNEQYF
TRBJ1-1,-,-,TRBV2,TGTGCCAGCAGTGAGCTACAGGGTGTTCCTGAAGCTTTCTTT,CASSELQGVPEAFF
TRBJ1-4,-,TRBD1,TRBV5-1,TGCGCCAGCAGGGGGGACAGTAATGAAAAACTGTTTTTT,CASRGDSNEKLFF
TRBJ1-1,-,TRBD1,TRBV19,TGTGCCAGTCTCACCGGGACAGGGAAATCGTGG,CASLTGTGKSW
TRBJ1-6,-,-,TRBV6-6,TGTGCCACCCGACAGCTTTATAATTCACCCCTCCACTTT,CATRQLYNSPLHF
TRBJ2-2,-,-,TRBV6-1,TGTGCCAGCAGTGAAGCGCTTCAGGGGGGAGCGAACACCGGGGAGCTGTTTTTT,CASSEALQGGANTGELFF
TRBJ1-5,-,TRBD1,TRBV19,TGTGCCAGTATGTCAGGGGGCTATCAGCCCCAGCATTTT,CASMSGGYQPQHF
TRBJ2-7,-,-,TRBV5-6,TGTGCCAGCAGCCCCGGACTAATTTACGAGCAGTACTTC,CASSPGLIYEQYF
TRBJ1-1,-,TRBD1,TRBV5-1,TGCGCCAGCAGCTTGGAGGGGGCTCCCCCTAACACTGAAGCTTTCTTT,CASSLEGAPPNTEAFF
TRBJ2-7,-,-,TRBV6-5,TGTGCCAGCAGTTACGGGCGGGGAGCCTACGAGCAGTACTTC,CASSYGRGAYEQYF
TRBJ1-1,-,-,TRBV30,TGTGCCTGGAGTCGACAGTTGGACACTGAAGCTTTCTTT,CAWSRQLDTEAFF
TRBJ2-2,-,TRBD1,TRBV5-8,TGTGCCAGCAGCCCGGCCGGACAGGGGCCGCACTACGCGAACACCGGGGAGCTGTTTTTT,CASSPAGQGPHYANTGELFF
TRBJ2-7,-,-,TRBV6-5,TGTGCCAGCTTCCATTCCGAGGACGAGCAGTACTTC,CASFHSEDEQYF
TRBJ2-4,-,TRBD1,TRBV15,TGTGCCACCAGCAGAGAGGGCAGGGGGCTGGACATTCAGTACTTC,CATSREGRGLDIQYF
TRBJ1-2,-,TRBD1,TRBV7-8,TGTGCCAGCAGCTTAGTACGGGTAGACAGGGCGGCCCTCTATGGCTACACCTTC,CASSLVRVDRAALYGYTF
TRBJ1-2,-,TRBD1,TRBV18,TGTGCCAGCTCACCGCGTGAACAGGGGCTCTATGGCTACACCTTC,CASSPREQGLYGYTF
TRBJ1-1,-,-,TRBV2,TGTGCCAGCAGTGACCAGGGACTGTCGAACACTGAAGCTTTCTTT,CASSDQGLSNTEAFF
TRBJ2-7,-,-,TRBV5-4,TGTGCCAGCAGCTTAACAGGGCCGCTAGCTTACGAGCAGTACTTC,CASSLTGPLAYEQYF
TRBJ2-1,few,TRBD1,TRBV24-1,TGTGCCACCAGTGACCGTGGGGACAGGGTGACCAATGAGCAGTTCTTC,CATSDRGDRVTNEQFF
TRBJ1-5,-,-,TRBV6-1,TGTGCCAGCAGTGAATGGGAGAATCAGCCCCAGCATTTT,CASSEWENQPQHF
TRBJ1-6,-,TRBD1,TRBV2,TGTGCCATTACAGGGGGCGAACTCTATAATTCACCCCTCCACTTT,CAITGGELYNSPLHF
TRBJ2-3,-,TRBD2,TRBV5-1,TGCGCCAGCAGCCCGGGCGGACTAGCGGATTTGTATTTT,CASSPGGLADLYF
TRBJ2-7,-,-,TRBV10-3,TGTGCCTCGTCCGGGGTGACCCTCTACGAGCAGTACTTC,CASSGVTLYEQYF
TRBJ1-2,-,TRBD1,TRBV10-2,TGCGCCAGCAGTGAGTGGGGACAGAACTATGGCTACACCTTC,CASSEWGQNYGYTF
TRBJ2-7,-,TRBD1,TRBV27,TGTGCCAGCAGTTTAAGGGACAGGGTCAACGAGCAGTACTTC,CASSLRDRVNEQYF
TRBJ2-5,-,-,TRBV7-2,TGTGCCAGCAGCTTAGCGGGGCAGGGAGAGACCCAGTACTTC,CASSLAGQGETQYF
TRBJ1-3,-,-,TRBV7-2,TGTGCCAGCAGTAAAGGTGGGAGGAACACCATATATTTT,CASSKGGRNTIYF
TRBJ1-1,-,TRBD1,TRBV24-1,TGTGCCACCCGGACAGGGGGCGAAAATACTGAAGCTTTCTTT,CATRTGGENTEAFF
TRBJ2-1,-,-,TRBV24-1,TGTGCCACCACGGGGGGCGCCTACAATGAGCAGTTCTTC,CATTGGAYNEQFF
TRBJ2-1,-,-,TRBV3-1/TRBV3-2,TGTGCCAGCAGCCTCGCAGGGAATGAGCAGTTCTTC,CASSLAGNEQFF
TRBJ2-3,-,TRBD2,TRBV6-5,TGTGCCAGCAGCGTGACTAGCGGGTTCACAGATACGCAGTATTTT,CASSVTSGFTDTQYF
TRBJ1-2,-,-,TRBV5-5,TGTGCCAGCAGCCAAACGTGGGGGGACTATGGCTACACCTTC,CASSQTWGDYGYTF
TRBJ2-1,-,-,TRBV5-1,TGCGCCAGCAGCGAACAGGGTTTCTCCTACAATGAGCAGTTCTTC,CASSEQGFSYNEQFF
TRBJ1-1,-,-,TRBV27,TGTGCCAGCAGTCCTATTGCCGGGTCGAACACTGAAGCTTTCTTT,CASSPIAGSNTEAFF
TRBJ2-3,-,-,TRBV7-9,TGTGCCAGCAGCTTGACGGGGGGCACAGATACGCAGTATTTT,CASSLTGGTDTQYF
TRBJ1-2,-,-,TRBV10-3,TGTGCCATCAGTGAGCTGTATAGCCGCTATGGCTACACCTTC,CAISELYSRYGYTF
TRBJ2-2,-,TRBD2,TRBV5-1,TGCGCCAGCAGTTCCGAGGGGCCGCAGGGCCTAGCGGGACAACGGTACGGGGAGCTGTTTTTT,CASSSEGPQGLAGQRYGELFF
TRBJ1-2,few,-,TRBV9,TGTGCCAGCAGCGTAGCTCCAACTAAGGGGGACTATGGCTACACCTTC,CASSVAPTKGDYGYTF